This entry describes one TCR beta chain. This sample is part of a study of blood T cell repertoires in COVID-19. Study overall: Samples taken during acute and convalescent COVID-19 were collected in the United States, Italy and Spain. Sample material is recorded as cDNA or gDNA derived from T cells, B-cell-depleted T cells, or PBMCs.

The trim removed 5 bases at V and 4 bases at J, leaving 5 bases unmatched. CDR3 length: 14 amino acids. The germline V gene encodes CDR1 SGHTA and CDR2 FQGNSA. Per the study methods: By means of reference gene primer amplification, nucleated cell counts were estimated. Produced via immunoSEQ multiplex PCR; TCRdb's table is partial and in-frame only. The DNA was the basis for D and trimming; V, J and clone size are from that table. The data show under 110,000 clones, around 85% seen once. This receptor was taken from a woman aged 70-85 years with active or convalescent COVID-19. The sequenced sample consisted of peripheral blood. This rearrangement joins TRBV7-2 to TRBJ2-5; 9 bases match TRBD2. CDR3 protein: CASSPFSGRETQYF. The CDR3 nucleotides read TGTGCCAGCAGCCCCTTTAGCGGGAGAGAGACCCAGTACTTC. Full variable domain (remainder filled in from reference TRBV7-2 and TRBJ2-5): GAGVSQSPSNKVTEKGKDVELRCDPISGHTALYWYRQSLGQGLEFLIYFQGNSAPDKSGLPSDRFSAERTGGSVSTLTIQRTQQEDSAVYLCASSPFSGRETQYFGPGTRLLVL.